The 13 T cell receptor beta chains below were found in one sample sequenced in a study of control samples from healthy donors and cancer patients. Repertoires were generated with immunoSEQ multiplex PCR, while TCRdb's copy carries only in-frame clones and drops some. The sample yields about 100,000 clones, around nine tenths seen once. Sequences were obtained from blood. The receptors stem from a man aged 25 to 45 in good health.

The chain has TRBV24-1 and TRBJ1-5; TRBD1 is a possible D gene (5 bases). Trimming removed 5 bases at V and 2 bases at J, with 9 bases between. The germline CDR1 and CDR2 sequences are KGHDR and SFDVKD. The length of the CDR3 is 14 residues. The CDR3 sequence: CATSGEGGNQPQHF. The CDR3 region has the DNA TGTGCCACCAGTGGTGAAGGGGGCAATCAGCCCCAGCATTTT.

This clone was seen a handful of times. The chain couples TRBV5-4 to TRBJ1-5; 8 nucleotides align to TRBD1. The CDR3 has 16 amino acids. Trimming at V came to 4 bases and at J to 1 base, leaving 7 bases not matched to a gene. The germline V gene encodes CDR1 SGHNT and CDR2 YYREEE (reference sequence). The CDR3 region is CASSIQGVGSNQPQHF. The CDR3 bases are TGTGCCAGCAGCATACAGGGGGTTGGAAGCAATCAGCCCCAGCATTTT.

The chain recombines TRBV28 with TRBJ1-2; D perhaps matches TRBD1 (6 bases). CDR1 is MDHEN and CDR2 is SYDVKM in the germline V gene. V lost 5 bases and J 5 bases, leaving 15 bases between the germline ends. The CDR3 runs 14 residues. This CDR3 is CASSTGQKIYGYTF. CDR3 DNA: TGTGCCAGCAGTACAGGACAGAAAATTTATGGCTACACCTTC.

The V gene is TRBV24-1, the J gene TRBJ2-7; D is perhaps TRBD1 (6 bases). CDR1 is KGHDR and CDR2 is SFDVKD in the germline V gene. Trimming took off 4 bases at V and 4 bases at J, with 13 bases between the two ends. CDR3 length equals 14 residues. The CDR3 DNA follows: TGTGCCACCAGTGAGGCCGGGACATCTTACGAGCAGTACTTC. This encodes CATSEAGTSYEQYF.

The rearrangement uses TRBV10-3 and TRBJ1-1; no clear D. CDR3 length equals 13 residues. The germline CDR1 and CDR2 sequences are ENHRY and SYGVKD. Trimming cost V 8 bases and J 4 bases, with 14 bases left between them. In DNA form, the CDR3 reads TGTGCCATCTCCGTAGGGAGTCGCACTGAAGCTTTCTTT. Protein product: CAISVGSRTEAFF.

This chain joins TRBV29-1 and TRBJ2-1; D might be TRBD2 (6 bases). The CDR3 has 21 residues. Germline V gene lookup returns CDR1 SQVTM and CDR2 ANQGSEA. The CDR3 DNA reads TGCACCGCCGCAAGGGGTAGTATTGGGACTTCGCCGAGGAGCTCCTACAATGAGCAGTTCTTC. Protein product: CTAARGSIGTSPRSSYNEQFF.

The CDR3 loop is CASSLTENYNSPLHF. CDR3 in DNA: TGCGCCAGCAGTTTGACAGAGAACTATAATTCACCCCTCCACTTT. The J gene is TRBJ1-6, the V gene TRBV5-1; D might be TRBD1 (5 bases). Deletions cut 5 bases from V and 3 bases from J, with 12 bases between. CDR1 SGHRS and CDR2 YFSETQ come from the germline V gene. CDR3 size: 15 residues. The full variable domain, with the rest looked up from reference TRBV5-1 and TRBJ1-6, is KAGVTQTPRYLIKTRGQQVTLSCSPISGHRSVSWYQQTPGQGLQFLFEYFSETQRNKGNFPGRFSGRQFSNSRSEMNVSTLELGDSALYLCASSLTENYNSPLHFGNGTRLTVT.

The gene calls are TRBV10-3 and TRBJ2-1, with 8 bases matching TRBD1. The CDR3 has 15 residues. The junction had 11 bases not matched to a gene; V was cut back by 3 bases and J by 10 bases. The germline CDR1 and CDR2 sequences are ENHRY and SYGVKD. Here the CDR3 reads CAISDPRTGPSEQFF. DNA of the CDR3: TGTGCCATCAGTGACCCCCGGACAGGGCCCTCGGAGCAGTTCTTC.

The rearrangement joins TRBV28 to TRBJ1-5; no clear D gene. The germline V and J ends were trimmed by 5 bases and 0 bases, with 11 bases remaining between them. This CDR3 is 15 amino acids long. CDR1 and CDR2 (germline): MDHEN, SYDVKM. Here the CDR3 reads CASSPTDYSNQPQHF. Here the CDR3 DNA reads TGTGCCAGCAGTCCGACGGACTATAGCAATCAGCCCCAGCATTTT.

The genes are TRBV12-3 or TRBV12-4 and TRBJ1-1, with D perhaps matching TRBD1 (5 bases). The V and J ends lost 4 bases and 8 bases respectively, with 8 bases between them. The CDR3 covers 11 residues. CDR3 in DNA: TGTGCCAGCAGTTGGGGCCCCGAAGCTTTCTTT. Its protein is CASSWGPEAFF.

This sequence joins TRBV9 and TRBJ2-7; 10 bases are shared with TRBD1. V trimming: 3 bases; J trimming: 1 base; junction bases outside the gene matches: 4. The CDR3 is 15 residues long. Germline V gene sequence: CDR1 SGDLS, CDR2 YYNGEE. CDR3 residues: CASSAGTGDSYEQYF. Here the CDR3 DNA reads TGTGCCAGCAGCGCGGGGACAGGGGATTCCTACGAGCAGTACTTC.

The V call is TRBV29-1, the J call TRBJ2-3; TRBD1 matches 8 bases. V dropped 4 bases and J dropped 4; count of bases not matched to a gene: 7. The germline CDR1 and CDR2 sequences are SQVTM and ANQGSEA. The CDR3 length is 14 residues. The CDR3 sequence is CSVGWTGRADTQYF. The CDR3 DNA follows: TGCAGCGTTGGTTGGACAGGGCGGGCAGATACGCAGTATTTT.

The chain recombines TRBV7-3 with TRBJ1-2, with D possibly TRBD1 on 6 matching bases. Germline-derived CDR1 and CDR2 are SGHTA and FQGTGA. The CDR3 has 15 residues. Trimming pared 2 bases from V and 7 bases from J, leaving 17 bases between. Here the CDR3 reads CASSLGTGTLAGYTF. In DNA form, the CDR3 reads TGTGCCAGCAGCTTAGGTACAGGGACCTTGGCTGGCTACACCTTC.